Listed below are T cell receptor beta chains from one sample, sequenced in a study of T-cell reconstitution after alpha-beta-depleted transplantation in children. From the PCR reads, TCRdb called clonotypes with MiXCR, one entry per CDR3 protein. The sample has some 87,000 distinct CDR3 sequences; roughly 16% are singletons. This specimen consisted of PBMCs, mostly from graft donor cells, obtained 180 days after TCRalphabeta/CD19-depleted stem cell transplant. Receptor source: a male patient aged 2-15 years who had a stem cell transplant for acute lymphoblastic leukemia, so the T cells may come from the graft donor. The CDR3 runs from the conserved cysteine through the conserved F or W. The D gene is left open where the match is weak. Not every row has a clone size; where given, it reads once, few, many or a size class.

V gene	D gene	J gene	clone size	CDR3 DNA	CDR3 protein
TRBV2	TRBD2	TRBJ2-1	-	TGTGCCAGCAGTGAAGCTCTAGCGGGGGCTCAAGAGCAGTTCTTC	CASSEALAGAQEQFF
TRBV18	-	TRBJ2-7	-	TGTGCCAGCTCACCCCGGGACAAAGAGGGCGAGCAGTACTTC	CASSPRDKEGEQYF
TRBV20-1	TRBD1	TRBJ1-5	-	TGCAGTGCTCCACAACAGGGGTATAGCAATCAGCCCCAGCATTTT	CSAPQQGYSNQPQHF
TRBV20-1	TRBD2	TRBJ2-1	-	TGCAGTGCTAGAGGACTGCCCATGGGGGGACTAGCGGGGTACAATGAGCAGTTCTTC	CSARGLPMGGLAGYNEQFF
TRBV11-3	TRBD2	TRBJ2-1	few	TGTGCCAGCAGCTTAGATCCGCGGGGGGGGCAGTTCTTC	CASSLDPRGGQFF
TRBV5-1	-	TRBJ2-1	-	TGCGCCAGCAGTTTCGGGCCGGATGAGCAGTTCTTC	CASSFGPDEQFF
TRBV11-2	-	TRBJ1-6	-	TGTGCCAGCAGCTTTCGGGAGGGTTCACCCCTCCACTTT	CASSFREGSPLHF
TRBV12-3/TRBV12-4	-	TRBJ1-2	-	TGTGCCAGCAATGGGGGGACTAACTATGGCTACACCTTC	CASNGGTNYGYTF
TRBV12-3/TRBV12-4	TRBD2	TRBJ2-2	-	TGTGCCAGCCTAGGTGTTAGCGGGGTGACCGGGGAGCTGTTTTTT	CASLGVSGVTGELFF
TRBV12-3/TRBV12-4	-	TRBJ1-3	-	TGTGCCAGCAGTTTGTGGAGCTCTGTTGGAAACACCATATATTTT	CASSLWSSVGNTIYF
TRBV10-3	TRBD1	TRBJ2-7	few	TGTGCCATCACCTCTACAGGGGATCGTCGTTACGAGCAGTACTTC	CAITSTGDRRYEQYF
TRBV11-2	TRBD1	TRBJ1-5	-	TGTGCCAGCAGCCCTGAGGGACAGAACAATCAGCCCCAGCATTTT	CASSPEGQNNQPQHF
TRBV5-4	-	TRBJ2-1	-	TGTGCCAGCAGGGAGGGAGGATCGGCAGCTTACAATGAGCAGTTCTTC	CASREGGSAAYNEQFF
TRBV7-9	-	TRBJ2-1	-	TGTGCCAGCAGCTTACCAAGGGTTACCTACAATGAGCAGTTCTTC	CASSLPRVTYNEQFF
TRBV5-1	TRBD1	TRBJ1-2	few	TGCGCCAGCAGCTTGGGGGATAACAGGGGGACGAGCTACACCTTC	CASSLGDNRGTSYTF
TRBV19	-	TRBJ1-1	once	TGTGCCAGTTATGGACGGGAGGGGTACACTGAAGCTTACTTT	CASYGREGYTEAYF
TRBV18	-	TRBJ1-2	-	TGTGCCAGCTCACCACTCGGGGGAGCTAACTATGGCTACACCTTC	CASSPLGGANYGYTF
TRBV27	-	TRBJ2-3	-	TGTGCCAGCAGTTACGCCACAGATACGCAGTATTTT	CASSYATDTQYF
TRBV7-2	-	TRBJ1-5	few	TGTGCCAGCAGCGGGGACACTGCCAGCAATCAGCCCCAGCATTTT	CASSGDTASNQPQHF
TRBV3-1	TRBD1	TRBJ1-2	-	TGTGCCAGCAGCCAAGGGACAGGGTCTTATGGCTACACCTTC	CASSQGTGSYGYTF
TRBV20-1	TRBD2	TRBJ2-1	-	TGCAGTGCTAGAATCCCCCACAGCGGGGGGCCCCACAATGAGCAGTTCTTC	CSARIPHSGGPHNEQFF
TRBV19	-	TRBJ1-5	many	TGTGCCAGTAGTTTAGGGGCTGGTCAGCCCCAGCATTTT	CASSLGAGQPQHF
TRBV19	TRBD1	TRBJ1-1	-	TGTGCCACTAGACGACAGGGGGCAAGGGTTGGCACTGAAGCTTTCTTT	CATRRQGARVGTEAFF
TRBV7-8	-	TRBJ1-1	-	TGTGCCAGCAGCTCCGCCACAGGGTATACTGAAGCTTTCTTT	CASSSATGYTEAFF